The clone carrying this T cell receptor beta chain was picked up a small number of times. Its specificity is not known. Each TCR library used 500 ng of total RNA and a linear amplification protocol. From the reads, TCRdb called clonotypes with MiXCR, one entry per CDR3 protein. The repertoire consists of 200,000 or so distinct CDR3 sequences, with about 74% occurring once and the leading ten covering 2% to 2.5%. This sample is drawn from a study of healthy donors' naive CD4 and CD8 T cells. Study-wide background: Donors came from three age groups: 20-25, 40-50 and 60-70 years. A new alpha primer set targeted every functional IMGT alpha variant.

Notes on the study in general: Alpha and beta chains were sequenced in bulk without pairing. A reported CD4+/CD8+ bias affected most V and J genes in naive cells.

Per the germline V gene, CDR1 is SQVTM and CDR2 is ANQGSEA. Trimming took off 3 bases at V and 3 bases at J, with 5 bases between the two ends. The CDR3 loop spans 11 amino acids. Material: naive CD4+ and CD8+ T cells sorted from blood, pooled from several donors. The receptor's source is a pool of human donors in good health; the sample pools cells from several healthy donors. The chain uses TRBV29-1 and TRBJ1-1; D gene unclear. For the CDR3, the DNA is TGCAGCGTTGACCGGGACACTGAAGCTTTCTTT. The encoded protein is CSVDRDTEAFF.